The next 30 T cell receptor beta chains were all read from a single sample in a study of blood T cell repertoires in COVID-19. TCRdb keeps only in-frame clones here, not all; method: immunoSEQ multiplex PCR. The sample holds 55,000 to 75,000 clones, around 79% seen once. Sequenced sample: peripheral blood. The receptors derive from a man aged 55 to 70 with acute or convalescent COVID-19.

CDR3 coding DNA: TGTGCCAGCAGCTTGGCGTCCCCGGAGAATACGCAGTATTTT. Translation: CASSLASPENTQYF. This chain joins TRBV5-4 and TRBJ2-3, with D unresolved. Per the germline V gene, CDR1 is SGHNT and CDR2 is YYREEE (reference sequence). There are 14 residues in the CDR3. Trimming cost V 0 bases and J 7 bases, with 12 bases left between them.

This clone has a single count. This chain joins TRBV5-6 and TRBJ2-7; the match to TRBD1 covers 7 bases. The CDR3 totals 14 residues. In germline, CDR1 is SGHDT, CDR2 YYEEEE. With V trimmed by 0 bases and J by 3 bases, 3 bases remained unmatched. CDR3 residues: CASSLGDSLYEQYV. The CDR3 coding sequence is TGTGCCAGCAGCTTGGGGGACAGCCTCTACGAGCAGTACGTC.

J is TRBJ1-5 and V is TRBV21-1. TRBV21-1 represents a pseudogene. This CDR3 has 14 residues. The DNA for the CDR3 is TGTGCCAGCAGCTCTCGGTTCGGGAATCAGCCCCAGCATTTT. It yields the protein CASSSRFGNQPQHF.

The chain is built from TRBV4-2 and TRBJ2-3; 7 nucleotides match TRBD2. With 0 bases clipped from V and 6 bases from J, the junction kept 9 bases outside the gene matches. The CDR3 runs to 16 residues. Germline CDR1 LGHNA, CDR2 YNFKEQ. The CDR3 region is CASSQDRLAEEDTQYF. The CDR3 nucleotides read TGTGCCAGCAGCCAAGATCGCCTAGCGGAGGAGGATACGCAGTATTTT.

This clone has at least ten counts. V gene TRBV19 combines with J gene TRBJ2-2; maybe TRBD2 (5 bases). Germline V gene data show CDR1 as LNHDA and CDR2 as SQIVND (reference sequence). V gave up 10 bases and J gave up 0 bases, with 15 bases separating them. This CDR3 has 15 residues. Here the CDR3 reads CATKGEVSNTGELFF. The CDR3 DNA reads as TGTGCCACCAAGGGAGAGGTGTCGAACACCGGGGAGCTGTTTTTT.

The chain carries TRBV7-3 and TRBJ2-1, with 8 bases lining up with TRBD1. The CDR3 loop spans 14 amino acids. The V segment lost 5 bases and the J segment 6 bases; nucleotides outside the gene matches: 6. Germline V gives CDR1 SGHTA, CDR2 FQGTGA. In DNA form, the CDR3 reads TGTGCCAGCAGCGCCCTAACAGGGGGCAATGAGCAGTTCTTC. Its translation: CASSALTGGNEQFF. The full variable domain, in which reference TRBV7-3 and TRBJ2-1 provide the parts outside the CDR3, is GAGVSQTPSNKVTEKGKYVELRCDPISGHTALYWYRQSLGQGPEFLIYFQGTGAADDSGLPNDRFFAVRPEGSVSTLKIQRTERGDSAVYLCASSALTGGNEQFFGPGTRLTVL.

The chain recombines TRBV29-1 with TRBJ2-5, with TRBD2 matching over 7 bases. The V and J ends lost 4 bases and 7 bases, in that order; junction bases with no gene match: 18. Germline V gene sequence: CDR1 SQVTM, CDR2 ANQGSEA. The CDR3 spans 16 residues. The CDR3 DNA reads as TGCAGCGTTGGGGTCTCGAGCGGGGCCACAGGAGGGACCCAGTACTTC. It is translated as CSVGVSSGATGGTQYF.

CDR3 in amino acids: CASSQSSGGNGYTF. Here the CDR3 DNA reads TGTGCCAGCAGCCAGTCGTCAGGGGGCAATGGCTACACCTTC. The chain has TRBV3-1 (or the pseudogene TRBV3-2) and TRBJ1-2; 8 bases are a match to TRBD1. CDR1 and CDR2 from the germline V gene are LGHDT and YNNKEL (reference sequence). The CDR3 has 14 residues. V dropped 3 bases and J dropped 6; count of bases not matched to a gene: 6.

Many counts were recorded for this clone. J is TRBJ2-1 and V is TRBV7-2; 8 bases map to TRBD2. Trimming took 8 bases from V and 8 from J; bases not matched to a gene: 8. This CDR3 contains 13 residues. Looked up from germline, CDR1 is SGHTA and CDR2 is FQGNSA. Here the CDR3 reads CASADGGDDEQFF. CDR3 nucleotide sequence: TGTGCCAGCGCGGACGGGGGGGACGATGAGCAGTTCTTC.

The chain carries TRBV2 and TRBJ2-2; 7 nucleotides line up with TRBD1. In germline, CDR1 is SNHLY, CDR2 FYNNEI. V lost 5 bases to trimming and J lost 7 bases; unmatched junction nucleotides: 10. The CDR3 is 15 residues long. This CDR3 is CASSLEGGAHGELFF. The CDR3 bases are TGTGCCAGCAGTTTAGAAGGGGGCGCACACGGGGAGCTGTTTTTT.

The rearrangement uses TRBV30 and TRBJ2-3; D gene uncertain. The CDR3 runs 12 residues. In germline, CDR1 is GTSNPN, CDR2 SVGIG (reference sequence). Trimming left V 0 bases short and J 6 bases short, with 7 bases between. CDR3 DNA sequence: TGTGCCTGGAGTGTACTGGTGGATACGCAGTATTTT. Protein product: CAWSVLVDTQYF.

This chain links TRBV5-1 with TRBJ2-3, with TRBD2 matching over 9 bases. The germline gives CDR1 SGHRS, CDR2 YFSETQ. The CDR3 covers 17 residues. J lost 5 bases, V lost 1 base, and 11 bases had no gene match. DNA for the CDR3: TGCGCCAGCAGCTTGTCGGCGGCGGGGGGGCAGCAAGATACGCAGTATTTT. Translation gives CASSLSAAGGQQDTQYF.

The CDR3: CASSLYRRKLNSPLHF. CDR3 nucleotide sequence: TGCGCCAGCAGTCTCTACCGGCGGAAACTTAATTCACCCCTCCACTTT. The rearrangement joins TRBV23-1 to TRBJ1-6; D unresolved. Being an ORF, TRBV23-1 has a function that is uncertain. Trimming removed 4 bases at V and 6 bases at J, with 16 bases between. The CDR3 length is 16 residues.

Only a few counts were recorded for this clone. This chain joins TRBV19 and TRBJ2-1; TRBD2 agrees at 10 bases. The CDR3 length is 15 residues. With V trimmed by 6 bases and J by 4 bases, 6 bases remained unmatched. The germline V gene encodes CDR1 LNHDA and CDR2 SQIVND (reference sequence). CDR3 residues: CASSPGLATYNEQFF. The CDR3 DNA is TGTGCCAGTAGCCCGGGACTAGCGACTTACAATGAGCAGTTCTTC.

The genes are TRBV10-3 and TRBJ2-5, with TRBD2 matching over 8 bases. Trimming removed 6 bases from V and 2 bases from J; junction bases left unmatched: 5. Germline CDR1 is ENHRY and CDR2 is SYGVKD. CDR3 length: 14 amino acids. The CDR3 coding sequence is TGTGCCATCAGCGGGTCGGGAGGGCAAGAGACCCAGTACTTC. It is translated as CAISGSGGQETQYF.

As regards this clone: This same CDR3 is encoded by further DNA sequences in the sample. In DNA form, the CDR3 reads TGTGCCAGCAGCGTACGGGGTTTAGGCACAGATACGCAGTATTTT. Translated: CASSVRGLGTDTQYF. The chain combines TRBV9 with TRBJ2-3, with a weak D call TRBD2 (5 bases). The CDR3 covers 15 residues. V gave up 1 base and J gave up 1 base, with 10 bases separating them. Germline assignment: CDR1 SGDLS and CDR2 YYNGEE.

V usage is TRBV28 and J usage is TRBJ1-4, with D possibly matching TRBD1 (5 bases). V lost 1 base and J lost 0, with 15 bases in between. The CDR3 totals 18 residues. CDR1 is MDHEN, CDR2 SYDVKM, per germline. CDR3 sequence reads: CASSLSLRDSSTNEKLFF. CDR3 nucleotide sequence: TGTGCCAGCAGTTTATCTCTCAGGGACTCCTCAACTAATGAAAAACTGTTTTTT.

This chain connects TRBV7-9 to TRBJ2-5; D may be TRBD1 (6 bases). Deletions cut 4 bases from V and 2 bases from J, with 14 bases between. Germline values: CDR1 SEHNR, CDR2 FQNEAQ (reference sequence). The CDR3 is made up of 15 amino acids. CDR3 DNA sequence: TGTGCCAGCAGCTCAGGGGACCTATTTCAAGAGACCCAGTACTTC. Translation gives CASSSGDLFQETQYF. Filled out from reference TRBV7-9 and TRBJ2-5, the complete variable domain reads DTGVSQNPRHKITKRGQNVTFRCDPISEHNRLYWYRQTLGQGPEFLTYFQNEAQLEKSRLLSDRFSAERPKGSFSTLEIQRTEQGDSAMYLCASSSGDLFQETQYFGPGTRLLVL.

The gene calls are TRBV20-1 and TRBJ2-7; 11 bases are shared with TRBD2. The CDR3 is 14 amino acids. The germline V gene encodes CDR1 DFQATT and CDR2 SNEGSKA (reference sequence). The V and J ends lost 3 bases and 7 bases, in that order; junction bases with no gene match: 8. As DNA, the CDR3 is TGCAGTGCTAGTGGTCTAGCGGGAGGAGGGGAGCAGTACTTC. Its protein is CSASGLAGGGEQYF.

The rearrangement uses TRBV27 and TRBJ1-2; D remains ambiguous. Trimming cost V 0 bases and J 5 bases, with 7 bases left between them. CDR3 length: 13 residues. Germline lookup yields CDR1 MNHEY and CDR2 SMNVEV (reference sequence). CDR3 bases: TGTGCCAGCAGTTTATCGTCGGGGTATGGCTACACCTTC. This sequence encodes CASSLSSGYGYTF.

This rearrangement joins TRBV28 to TRBJ2-7, with 12 bases fitting TRBD2. Germline V gives CDR1 MDHEN, CDR2 SYDVKM. The CDR3 loop spans 17 amino acids. Trimming cost V 4 bases and J 6 bases; bases outside gene matches: 13. The CDR3 nucleotides are TGTGCCAGCAGTTCGACTAGCGGGAGTCTATCCCCGGGCGAGCAGTACTTC. Translating it yields CASSSTSGSLSPGEQYF. The full variable domain, in which reference TRBV28 and TRBJ2-7 provide the parts outside the CDR3, is DVKVTQSSRYLVKRTGEKVFLECVQDMDHENMFWYRQDPGLGLRLIYFSYDVKMKEKGDIPEGYSVSREKKERFSLILESASTNQTSMYLCASSSTSGSLSPGEQYFGPGTRLTVT.

The rearrangement links TRBV7-8 to TRBJ2-7, with D unclear. The germline V gene encodes CDR1 SGHVS and CDR2 FQNEAQ. The length of the CDR3 is 11 residues. The V end lost 3 bases, the J end lost 4 bases, and 4 bases lay between the germline ends. The CDR3 protein is CASSFRYEQYV. DNA of the CDR3: TGTGCCAGCAGCTTTAGATACGAGCAGTACGTC.

The chain couples TRBV21-1 to TRBJ1-5. TRBV21-1 represents a pseudogene. The CDR3 sequence is 16 residues long. This CDR3 is CASSNGGSNSNQPQHF. The DNA for the CDR3 is TGTGCCAGCAGCAATGGGGGGTCTAATAGCAATCAGCCCCAGCATTTT.

In this sample, this clone turned up a few times. V is TRBV28 and J is TRBJ1-2; D is unclear. Trimming stripped 8 bases from V and 4 bases from J, with 14 bases between. The length of the CDR3 is 13 residues. Germline CDR1 MDHEN, CDR2 SYDVKM. The DNA for the CDR3 is TGTGCCAGCGGACTTGGGGTGGGCTATGGCTACACCTTC. As protein: CASGLGVGYGYTF.

This clone showed up just a few times. The genes are TRBV7-9 and TRBJ2-3; 9 nucleotides agree with TRBD1. With V trimmed by 5 bases and J by 2 bases, 8 bases remained unmatched. Germline values: CDR1 SEHNR, CDR2 FQNEAQ (reference sequence). CDR3 length: 16 residues. The CDR3 sequence is CASSMKGDRVTDTQYF. CDR3 sequence (DNA): TGTGCCAGCAGCATGAAGGGGGACAGGGTCACAGATACGCAGTATTTT.

On this clone itself: Germline is not matched at one junction end, which may reflect a read error. V gene TRBV20-1 combines with J gene TRBJ1-2; a possible D gene is TRBD1 (5 bases). This CDR3 has 10 residues. Germline CDR1 reads DFQATT; CDR2 reads SNEGSKA (reference sequence). For the CDR3, the DNA is TGCAGTGCTTCTGGACAAGGCTTTGCCTTC. Translating it yields CSASGQGFAF.

This chain uses TRBV5-1 with TRBJ2-6; 8 bases fit TRBD1. Losses at the gene ends were 6 bases for V and 0 bases for J; bases not matched to a gene: 5. Germline CDR1 reads SGHRS; CDR2 reads YFSETQ. The CDR3 is 16 residues long. CDR3 residues: CASNGQGISGANVLTF. Here the CDR3 DNA reads TGCGCCAGCAACGGACAGGGAATCTCTGGGGCCAACGTCCTGACTTTC.

This clone was found once. The chain employs TRBV2 and TRBJ2-3; TRBD2 agrees at 9 bases. Germline CDR1 is SNHLY and CDR2 is FYNNEI. Trimming took 6 bases from V and 2 from J; bases not matched to a gene: 6. The CDR3 contains 15 residues. The chain's CDR3 is CASRGSGRVTDTQYF. The CDR3 nucleotides are TGTGCCAGCAGGGGTAGCGGGAGAGTCACAGATACGCAGTATTTT.

The chain recombines TRBV1 with TRBJ2-5; the table's D gene call, TRBD2, was not cross checked with the DNA. TRBV1 is classified as a pseudogene. The CDR3 consists of 16 residues. This CDR3 is CTSSQGVQEGGETQYF. The CDR3 DNA follows: TGCACCAGCAGCCAAGGGGTACAGGAGGGAGGAGAGACCCAGTACTTC.

The rearrangement joins TRBV3-1 (or the pseudogene TRBV3-2) to TRBJ1-1; the match to TRBD1 covers 7 bases. Germline values: CDR1 LGHDT, CDR2 YNNKEL (reference sequence). The CDR3 has 15 residues. Trimming removed 0 bases from V and 2 bases from J; junction bases left unmatched: 3. CDR3 residues: CASSQDQGGNTEAFF. CDR3 DNA sequence: TGTGCCAGCAGCCAAGACCAGGGGGGTAACACTGAAGCTTTCTTT.